The T cell receptor beta chain under discussion was sequenced for a study of lymphopenia after photon versus proton radiotherapy. Note on this clone: Its antigen is unknown.

Clones were sequenced by immunoSEQ multiplex PCR, and TCRdb holds only the in-frame ones, with some missing. The table lists about 3,800 clones, about 71% of them singletons. Study findings and constraints: Under photons, naive T cells and diversity fell while effector/memory populations rose. In patients who died, overall survival fell as post-nadir TCR diversity dropped more. Post-nadir diversity loss with photons came from oligoclonal expansion, particularly CD8+ Temra cells. Only patients who died were analyzed for survival; proton advantage is unproven.

CDR3 length: 15 amino acids. The V end was cut by 5 bases, the J end by 4 bases, with 21 bases between. Germline assignment: CDR1 SQVTM and CDR2 ANQGSEA. The sequence was obtained from an elderly man with esophageal cancer. Sample: peripheral blood, taken from a patient treated with proton-based radiotherapy. The chain couples TRBV29-1 to TRBJ2-7; possibly TRBD2 for D (6 bases). CDR3 DNA sequence: TGCAGCGTTCGGCCCGCCCGGTCTAGCGCATACGAGCAGTACTTC. Its translation: CSVRPARSSAYEQYF.